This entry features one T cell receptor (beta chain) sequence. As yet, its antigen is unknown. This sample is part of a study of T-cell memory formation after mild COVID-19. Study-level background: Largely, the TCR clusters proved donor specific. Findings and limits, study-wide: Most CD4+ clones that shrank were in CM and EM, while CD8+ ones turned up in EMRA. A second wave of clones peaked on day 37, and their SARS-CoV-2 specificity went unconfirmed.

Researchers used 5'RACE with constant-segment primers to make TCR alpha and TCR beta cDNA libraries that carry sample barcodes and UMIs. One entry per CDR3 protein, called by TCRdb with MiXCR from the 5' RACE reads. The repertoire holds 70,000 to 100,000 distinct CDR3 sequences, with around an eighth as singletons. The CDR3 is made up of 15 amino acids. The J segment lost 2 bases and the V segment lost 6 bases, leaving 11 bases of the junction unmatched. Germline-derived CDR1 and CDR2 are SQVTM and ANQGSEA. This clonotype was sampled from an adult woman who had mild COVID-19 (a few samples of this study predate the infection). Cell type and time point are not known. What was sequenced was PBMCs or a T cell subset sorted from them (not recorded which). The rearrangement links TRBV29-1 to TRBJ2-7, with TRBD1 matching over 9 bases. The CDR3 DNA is TGCAGCGTCAGGAGTTGGGACAGGGTAACCTACGAGCAGTACTTC. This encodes CSVRSWDRVTYEQYF.